Listed below are T cell receptor beta chains from one sample, sequenced in a study of CD8 T cells in Susac syndrome. TCRdb independently ran MiXCR on the immunoSEQ multiplex PCR reads; one entry per CDR3 protein. There are 150,000 to 200,000 distinct CDR3 sequences in the sample; 90% to 95% occur only once, and more than 0.095% lies in the top ten. The sample taken for sequencing was CD4+ T cells from PBMCs. The receptors stem from a human donor with Susac syndrome. CDR3s include the opening cysteine and the closing phenylalanine or tryptophan. Each record gives: J gene, V gene, D gene, clone size, CDR3 DNA, CDR3 protein. The D gene is left open where the match is weak. Size values are once, few and many counts, or a class for expanded clones, and some rows have none.

TRBJ1-1 TRBV18 . . TGTGCCAGCTCCTACGCGGAGGCTGAAGCTTTCTTT CASSYAEAEAFF
TRBJ1-2 TRBV15 . . TGTGCCACCAGCAGAGAAGGGTCGGGAGCTAACTATGGCTACACCTTC CATSREGSGANYGYTF
TRBJ2-5 TRBV20-1 TRBD2 . TGCAGTGCTAGGACTAGCCCAGAGACCCAGTACTTC CSARTSPETQYF
TRBJ2-5 TRBV12-5 . . TGTGCTAGTGCCCGTTCTAAGGGAACGGGACAAGAGACCCAGTACTTC CASARSKGTGQETQYF
TRBJ2-1 TRBV3-1 TRBD2 . TGTGCCAGCACCGCGGCCCCCTTAGGGCGGGGGGGTTGGTTCTTC CASTAAPLGRGGWFF
TRBJ1-1 TRBV3-1 . few TGTGCCAGCAGCCAAGAGGGCAGGGGAGCTTTCTTT CASSQEGRGAFF
TRBJ2-5 TRBV7-2 . . TGTGCCAGCAGCTTACAGCCTCAAGAGACCCAGTACTTC CASSLQPQETQYF
TRBJ2-1 TRBV24-1 . . TGTGCCACCAGTGATTTAGTGGAGCAGTTCTTC CATSDLVEQFF
TRBJ1-2 TRBV30 TRBD1 . TGTGCCGCCCGACAGGGGGTTTCTTATGGCTACACCTTC CAARQGVSYGYTF
TRBJ2-5 TRBV5-1 . . TGCGCCAGCAGCTTGGGCCCTAGCGAAGAGACCCAGTACTTC CASSLGPSEETQYF
TRBJ2-3 TRBV20-1 TRBD1 . TGCAGTGCTCCAGAAGGGGGCCCGACAGATACGCAGTATTTT CSAPEGGPTDTQYF
TRBJ1-4 TRBV4-2 . . TGTGCCAGCAGCCAAGCTAGGACAGCAACTAATGAAAAACTGTTTTTT CASSQARTATNEKLFF
TRBJ2-1 TRBV7-6 . few TGTGCCAGCAGCTTGATTCAGGGTATCCAGTTCTTC CASSLIQGIQFF
TRBJ1-1 TRBV12-3/TRBV12-4 . . TGTGCCAGCAGTTTAGCGGTAGAGACTGAAGCTTTCTTT CASSLAVETEAFF
TRBJ1-2 TRBV11-2 . . TGTGCCAGCAGCTTAGGAGGGACTAACTATGGCTACACCTTC CASSLGGTNYGYTF